The source of this T cell receptor beta chain is a study of blood T cell repertoires in COVID-19. The germline V gene has CDR1 SGDLS and CDR2 YYNGEE. V lost 0 bases to trimming and J lost 0 bases; unmatched junction nucleotides: 4. This CDR3 is built from 17 residues. Original processing notes: Reference gene primers were amplified, and this amplification served to estimate nucleated cell counts. Repertoires were generated with immunoSEQ multiplex PCR, while TCRdb's copy carries only in-frame clones and drops some. V and J calls and clone size follow that table, whereas D and trimming were derived from the DNA. This table holds about 170,000 clones, about 87% found once. Seattle's enrolled individuals joined amid active infection and were then monitored longitudinally.

The receptor was isolated from a woman of 80 years or more with COVID-19, enrolled during active disease. This rearrangement joins TRBV9 to TRBJ1-4; 8 bases agree with TRBD1. Specimen: peripheral blood. The CDR3 DNA reads TGTGCCAGCAGCGTAGGACAGGGGAGGGCAACTAATGAAAAACTGTTTTTT. Translation gives CASSVGQGRATNEKLFF. The full variable domain, completed using reference TRBV9 and TRBJ1-4, is DSGVTQTPKHLITATGQRVTLRCSPRSGDLSVYWYQQSLDQGLQFLIQYYNGEERAKGNILERFSAQQFPDLHSELNLSSLELGDSALYFCASSVGQGRATNEKLFFGSGTQLSVL.